This is a list of T cell receptor beta chains from one sample in a study of cytomegalovirus exposure and HLA in healthy donors. Repertoires were generated with immunoSEQ multiplex PCR, while TCRdb's copy carries only in-frame clones and drops some. The repertoire holds around 150,000 clones, with 60% to 85% as singletons. The sequenced sample was PBMCs. The receptors come from a female donor in good health and CMV-seropositive. CDR3s include the opening cysteine and the closing phenylalanine or tryptophan. A D gene is named only where the DNA matches it firmly. Expanded clones are given a class, and other clones once, few, many or no size at all.

V	size	J	D	DNA	CDR3
TRBV25-1	.	TRBJ2-3	TRBD2	TGTGCCAGCAGTCAACTAGCGGGAGTTAGCACAGATACGCAGTATTTT	CASSQLAGVSTDTQYF
TRBV9	.	TRBJ2-1	TRBD1	TGTGCCAGCAGCCGCACGGGACAGGGGGCGCCCAATGAGCAGTTCTTC	CASSRTGQGAPNEQFF
TRBV6-5	.	TRBJ2-3	.	TGTGCCAGCAGTTACGCGGGGCCCACAGATACGCAGTATTTT	CASSYAGPTDTQYF
TRBV19	.	TRBJ2-5	TRBD2	TGTGCCAGTAGCGGGACTAGGAAGGAAGAGACCCAGTACTTC	CASSGTRKEETQYF
TRBV5-1	.	TRBJ2-5	.	TGCGCCAGCAGCTTGGGACAGCAGAAAGAGACCCAGTACTTC	CASSLGQQKETQYF
TRBV7-2	few	TRBJ1-5	.	TGTGCCAGGCCCCGGGAGGTCCGGGGCCCGAATCAGCCCCAGCATTTT	CARPREVRGPNQPQHF
TRBV2	few	TRBJ2-7	TRBD1	TGTGCCAGCAGTTCACAGGGGGTACTCTCCTACGAGCAGTACTTC	CASSSQGVLSYEQYF
TRBV18	.	TRBJ2-1	.	TGTGCCAGCTCGCGAACCGGGACATACTCCTACAATGAGCAGTTCTTC	CASSRTGTYSYNEQFF
TRBV6-1	.	TRBJ2-1	TRBD2	TGTGCCAGCAGTGAAAGGGGGGGGCTAGCGGGAGAAACTTACAATGAGCAGTTCTTC	CASSERGGLAGETYNEQFF
TRBV5-4	.	TRBJ2-3	TRBD2	TGTGCCAGCAGCCCTGAGCGGGGGCGGAGCACAGATACGCAGTATTTT	CASSPERGRSTDTQYF
TRBV1	.	TRBJ2-1	.	TGCACCAGCAGCCAAGACTACGAGAACTCCTACAATGAGCAGTTCTTC	CTSSQDYENSYNEQFF
TRBV23-1	.	TRBJ1-1	.	TGCGCCAGCAGTCACCAGACATCTCCGAGTCGGGGAGCTTTCTTT	CASSHQTSPSRGAFF
TRBV5-1	.	TRBJ2-1	TRBD1	TGCGCCAGCAGCATCCGACAGGGGGCGTTAACTGAGCAGTTCTTC	CASSIRQGALTEQFF
TRBV21-1	.	TRBJ2-7	.	TGTGCCAGCAGCAAAGCGCGGAATACCGCCGGTTTGAGGTACGAGCAGTACTTC	CASSKARNTAGLRYEQYF
TRBV7-9	once	TRBJ2-7	.	TGTGCCAGCAGCTTTGGTGAGGGTATGGCGTCCGGCTACGAGCAGTACTTC	CASSFGEGMASGYEQYF
TRBV18	once	TRBJ2-2	.	TGTGCCAGCTCACCAACTGGGGGACTGGGCACCGGGGAGCTGTTTTTT	CASSPTGGLGTGELFF
TRBV7-3	.	TRBJ1-1	TRBD1	TGTTCCAGCAGCTTAACGTCGCAGGGGGGTTCTGAAGCTTTCTTT	CSSSLTSQGGSEAFF
TRBV6-1	.	TRBJ2-7	TRBD2	TGTGCCAGCAGGTTAGCGGGGGGCGGATCCTACGAGCAGTACTTC	CASRLAGGGSYEQYF
TRBV7-9	.	TRBJ2-7	TRBD2	TGTGCCAGCAGCCCAACCGGGACTAGCGGCTACGAGCAGTACTTC	CASSPTGTSGYEQYF
TRBV7-2	.	TRBJ2-1	TRBD2	TGTGCCAGCAGCCGGACTAGCGACTCCTACAATGAGCAGTTCTTC	CASSRTSDSYNEQFF
TRBV19	few	TRBJ1-1	.	TGTGCCAGTAGCGACCGGGTTGAAGCTTTCTTT	CASSDRVEAFF
TRBV19	.	TRBJ1-1	.	TGTGCCAGTAGGGAGGGATCGGGAACTGAAGCTTTCTTT	CASREGSGTEAFF
TRBV29-1	.	TRBJ2-7	.	TGCAGCGTTGAGGAAACGCGGCGTGACCTGGCCTACGAGCAGTACTTC	CSVEETRRDLAYEQYF
TRBV27	once	TRBJ2-7	TRBD2	TGTGCCAGCAGTTCTATTCTCCTTGTGGGAGGGATGTACGAGCAGTACTTC	CASSSILLVGGMYEQYF
TRBV27	.	TRBJ1-2	.	TGTGCCAGCAGTTTATCGGCAGGAACCCCCCGCGACTTC	CASSLSAGTPRDF